The clone carrying this T cell receptor (beta chain) is judged large. Its antigen remains unknown. Genes and germline come from the mouse. The DNA ends 1 residue before the CDR3 does, and the rest of the CDR3 is filled in from the germline J gene. Time point meaning: mouse harvest day 14 after allogeneic transplant. Each mouse received 10^7 T-cell-depleted marrow cells plus 10^6 splenic CD5+ T cells by tail vein. Tissues came from B6→BALB/c major-mismatch GVHD mice at day 7 or 14. Some clones are missing from TCRdb's copy, which holds only in-frame ones; the method was immunoSEQ multiplex PCR. The data show more than 2,500 clones, with under 50% seen just once and more than 25% held by the top ten. This sample stems from a study of tissue T cells after allogeneic stem cell transplantation. Study-level results: In patients and mice, blood and spleen missed much of tissue repertoire. Across patients, clones rarely overlapped, yet motif clusters were shared tissue-specifically.

Trimming at V came to 2 bases and at J to 5 bases, leaving 8 bases not matched to a gene. CDR1 is FNHDT, CDR2 SITEND, per germline (reference sequence). This CDR3 is 15 amino acids long. The chain employs TRBV19 and TRBJ2-7, with 9 bases aligning to TRBD1. The specimen sequenced was lymph node tissue. The sequence came from a female BALB/c mouse given C57BL/6 T cells with graft-versus-host disease after an allogeneic hematopoietic cell transplant. Incomplete CDR3 DNA: TGTGCCAGCAGTATGGGGACAGGGACCTTTCATGAACAGTAC. Translation: CASSMGTGTFHEQY. The whole CDR3 is CASSMGTGTFHEQYF.